Sequencing of this T cell receptor (beta chain) was carried out in a study of T-cell memory formation after mild COVID-19. General observations from the study: Memory from before infection featured some responding clones, which suggests cross-reactive memory joined. Day 15 to 85 contractors were CD4/CD8 balanced; later expanders leaned CD4+. CM and EM subsets held most contracting CD4+ clones; EMRA held CD8+ ones.

The TCR alpha and TCR beta cDNA libraries, bearing sample barcodes and UMIs, were generated by 5'RACE using constant-segment primers. From the 5' RACE reads, TCRdb called clonotypes with MiXCR, one entry per CDR3 protein. The sample records a few hundred thousand distinct CDR3 sequences, approximately 29% being singletons. About this clonotype itself: Its antigen is not identified.

The germline V gene has CDR1 DFQATT and CDR2 SNEGSKA (reference sequence). V was shortened by 2 bases and J by 6 bases, with 9 bases between the two germline ends. The CDR3 runs to 12 residues. The receptor's source is an adult woman who had mild COVID-19 (a few samples of this study predate the infection). Cell type and time point are not known. Sequenced input: PBMCs or a T cell subset sorted from them (not recorded which). The rearrangement uses TRBV20-1 and TRBJ2-3; no clear D gene. CDR3 region: CSARQTPDTQYF. In nucleotides, the CDR3 is TGCAGTGCTAGACAGACCCCGGATACGCAGTATTTT.